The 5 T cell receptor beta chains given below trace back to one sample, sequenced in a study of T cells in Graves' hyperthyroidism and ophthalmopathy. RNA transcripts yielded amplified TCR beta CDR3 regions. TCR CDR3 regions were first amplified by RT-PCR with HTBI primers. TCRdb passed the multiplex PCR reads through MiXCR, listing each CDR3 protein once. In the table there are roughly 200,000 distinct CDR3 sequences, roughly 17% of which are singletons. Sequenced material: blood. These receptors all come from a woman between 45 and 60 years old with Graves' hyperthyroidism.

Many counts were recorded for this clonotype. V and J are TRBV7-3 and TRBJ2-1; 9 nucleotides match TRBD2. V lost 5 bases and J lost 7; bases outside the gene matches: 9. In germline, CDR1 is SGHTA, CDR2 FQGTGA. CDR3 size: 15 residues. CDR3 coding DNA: TGTGCCAGCAGCCGCAGTAGCGGGAGAAGGAATGAGCAGTTCTTC. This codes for CASSRSSGRRNEQFF.

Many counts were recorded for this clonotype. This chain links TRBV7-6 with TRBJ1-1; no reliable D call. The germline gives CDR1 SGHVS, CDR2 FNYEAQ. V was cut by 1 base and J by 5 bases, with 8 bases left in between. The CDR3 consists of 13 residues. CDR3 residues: CASSLGGLTEAFF. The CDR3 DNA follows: TGTGCCAGCAGCTTAGGGGGTCTGACTGAAGCTTTCTTT.

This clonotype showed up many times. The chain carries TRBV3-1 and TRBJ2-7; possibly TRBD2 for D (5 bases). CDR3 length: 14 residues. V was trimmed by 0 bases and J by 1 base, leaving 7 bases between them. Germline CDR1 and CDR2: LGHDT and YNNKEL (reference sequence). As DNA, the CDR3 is TGTGCCAGCAGCCAAGATACTAGGTCCTACGAGCAGTACTTC. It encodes CASSQDTRSYEQYF.

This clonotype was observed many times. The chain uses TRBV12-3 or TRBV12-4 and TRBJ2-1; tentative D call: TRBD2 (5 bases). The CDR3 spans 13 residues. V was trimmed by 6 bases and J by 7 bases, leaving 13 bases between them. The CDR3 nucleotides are TGTGCCAGCAGCCCGGGGTTCCCTAATGAGCAGTTCTTC. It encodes CASSPGFPNEQFF.

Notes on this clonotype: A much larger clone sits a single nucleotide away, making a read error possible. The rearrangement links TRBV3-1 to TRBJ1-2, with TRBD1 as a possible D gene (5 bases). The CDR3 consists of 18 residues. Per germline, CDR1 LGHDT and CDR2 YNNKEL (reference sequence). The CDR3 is CAGSQEGTRRGRNYGYTF. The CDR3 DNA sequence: TGTGCCGGCAGCCAAGAAGGGACCCGTCGAGGGCGAAACTATGGCTACACCTTC.